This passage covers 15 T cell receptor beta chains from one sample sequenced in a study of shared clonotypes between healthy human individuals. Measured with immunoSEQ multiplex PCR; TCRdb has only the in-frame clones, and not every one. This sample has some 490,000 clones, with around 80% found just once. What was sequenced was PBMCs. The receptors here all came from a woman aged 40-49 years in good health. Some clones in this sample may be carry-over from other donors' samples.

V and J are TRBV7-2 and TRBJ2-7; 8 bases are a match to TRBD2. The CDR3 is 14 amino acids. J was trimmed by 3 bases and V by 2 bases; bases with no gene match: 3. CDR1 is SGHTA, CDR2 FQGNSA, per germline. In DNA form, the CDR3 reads TGTGCCAGCAGCTTACGGGGGGGGAACTACGAGCAGTACTTC. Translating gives CASSLRGGNYEQYF.

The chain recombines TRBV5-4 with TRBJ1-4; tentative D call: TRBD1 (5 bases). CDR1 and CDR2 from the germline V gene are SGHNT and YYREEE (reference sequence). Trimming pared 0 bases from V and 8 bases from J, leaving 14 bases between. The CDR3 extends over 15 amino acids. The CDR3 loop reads CASSLGATGDEKLFF. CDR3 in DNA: TGTGCCAGCAGCTTGGGAGCAACCGGGGACGAAAAACTGTTTTTT. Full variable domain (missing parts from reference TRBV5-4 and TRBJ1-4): ETGVTQSPTHLIKTRGQQVTLRCSSQSGHNTVSWYQQALGQGPQFIFQYYREEENGRGNFPPRFSGLQFPNYSSELNVNALELDDSALYLCASSLGATGDEKLFFGSGTQLSVL.

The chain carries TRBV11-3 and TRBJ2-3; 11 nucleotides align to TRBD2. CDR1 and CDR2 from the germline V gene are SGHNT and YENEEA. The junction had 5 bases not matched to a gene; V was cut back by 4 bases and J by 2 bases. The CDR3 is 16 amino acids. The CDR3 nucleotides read TGTGCCAGCAGCTCACGGACTAGCGGGTACACAGATACGCAGTATTTT. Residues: CASSSRTSGYTDTQYF. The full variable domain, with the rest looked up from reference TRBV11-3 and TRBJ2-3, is EAGVVQSPRYKIIEKKQPVAFWCNPISGHNTLYWYLQNLGQGPELLIRYENEEAVDDSQLPKDRFSAERLKGVDSTLKIQPAELGDSAVYLCASSSRTSGYTDTQYFGPGTRLTVL.

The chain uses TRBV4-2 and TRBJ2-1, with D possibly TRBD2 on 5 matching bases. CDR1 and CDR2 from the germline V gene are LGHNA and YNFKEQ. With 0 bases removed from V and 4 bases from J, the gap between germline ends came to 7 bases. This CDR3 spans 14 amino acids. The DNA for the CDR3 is TGTGCCAGCAGCCAAGATCGGGAATACAATGAGCAGTTCTTC. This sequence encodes CASSQDREYNEQFF.

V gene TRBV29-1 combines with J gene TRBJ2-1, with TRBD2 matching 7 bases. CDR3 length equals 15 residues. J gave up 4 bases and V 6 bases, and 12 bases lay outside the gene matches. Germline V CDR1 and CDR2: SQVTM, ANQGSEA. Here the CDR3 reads CSVATAAGVYNEQFF. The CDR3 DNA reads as TGCAGCGTCGCCACGGCGGCGGGGGTGTACAATGAGCAGTTCTTC.

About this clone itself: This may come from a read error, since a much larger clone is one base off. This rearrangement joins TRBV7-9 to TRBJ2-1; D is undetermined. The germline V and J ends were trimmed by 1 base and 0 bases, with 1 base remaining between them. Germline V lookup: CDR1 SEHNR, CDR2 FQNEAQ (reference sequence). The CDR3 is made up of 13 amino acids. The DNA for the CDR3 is TGTGCCAGCAGCTTAGACTCCTACAATGAGCAGTTCTTC. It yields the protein CASSLDSYNEQFF.

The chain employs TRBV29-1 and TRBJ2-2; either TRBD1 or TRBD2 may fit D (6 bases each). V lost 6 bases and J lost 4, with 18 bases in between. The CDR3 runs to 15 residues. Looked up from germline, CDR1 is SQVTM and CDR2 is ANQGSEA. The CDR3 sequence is CSVRGMTGSTGELFF. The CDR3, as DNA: TGCAGCGTCCGGGGGATGACAGGCTCCACCGGGGAGCTGTTTTTT.

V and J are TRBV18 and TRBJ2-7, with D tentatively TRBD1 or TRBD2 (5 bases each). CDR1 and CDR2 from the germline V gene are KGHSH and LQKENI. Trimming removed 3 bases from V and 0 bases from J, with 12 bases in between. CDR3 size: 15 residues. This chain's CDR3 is CASSPGAQNSYEQYF. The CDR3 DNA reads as TGTGCCAGCTCACCCGGGGCGCAAAACTCCTACGAGCAGTACTTC.

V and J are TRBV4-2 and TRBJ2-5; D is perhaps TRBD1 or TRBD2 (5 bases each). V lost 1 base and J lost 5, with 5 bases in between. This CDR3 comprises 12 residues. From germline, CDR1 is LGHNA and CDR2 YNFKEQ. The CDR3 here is CASSQGGETQYF. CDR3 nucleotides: TGTGCCAGCAGCCAAGGGGGGGAGACCCAGTACTTC.

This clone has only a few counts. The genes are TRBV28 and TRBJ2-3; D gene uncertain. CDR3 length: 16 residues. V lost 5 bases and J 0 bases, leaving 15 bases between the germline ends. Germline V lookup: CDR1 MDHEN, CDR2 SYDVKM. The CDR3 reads CASSRRVTGSTDTQYF. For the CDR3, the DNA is TGTGCCAGCAGTCGACGGGTAACCGGAAGCACAGATACGCAGTATTTT.

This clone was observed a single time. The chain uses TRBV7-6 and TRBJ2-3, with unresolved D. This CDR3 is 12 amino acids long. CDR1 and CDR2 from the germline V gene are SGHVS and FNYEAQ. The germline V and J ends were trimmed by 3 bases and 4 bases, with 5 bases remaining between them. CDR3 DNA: TGTGCCAGCAGCTTGTGGGCAGATACGCAGTATTTT. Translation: CASSLWADTQYF.

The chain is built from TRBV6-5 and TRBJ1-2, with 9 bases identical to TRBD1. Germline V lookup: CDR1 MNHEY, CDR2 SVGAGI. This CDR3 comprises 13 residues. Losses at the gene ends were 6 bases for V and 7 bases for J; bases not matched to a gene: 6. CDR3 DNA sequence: TGTGCCAGCAGGCGGGACAGGGTCGCTGGCTACACCTTC. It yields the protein CASRRDRVAGYTF.

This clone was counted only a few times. This CDR3 reads CASSLLAGGLNTEAFF. For the CDR3, the DNA is TGTGCCAGCAGTTTATTGGCAGGGGGCCTGAACACTGAAGCTTTCTTT. V usage is TRBV27 and J usage is TRBJ1-1, with 8 bases identical to TRBD1. CDR3 size: 16 residues. CDR1 and CDR2 from the germline V gene are MNHEY and SMNVEV (reference sequence). V was pared by 1 base and J by 0 bases, with 4 bases of the junction left unmatched.

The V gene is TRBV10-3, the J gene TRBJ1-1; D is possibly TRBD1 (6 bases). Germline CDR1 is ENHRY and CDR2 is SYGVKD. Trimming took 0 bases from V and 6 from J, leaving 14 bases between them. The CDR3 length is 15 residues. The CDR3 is CAISESGGRVPEAFF. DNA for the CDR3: TGTGCCATCAGTGAGTCTGGGGGGCGAGTACCTGAAGCTTTCTTT.

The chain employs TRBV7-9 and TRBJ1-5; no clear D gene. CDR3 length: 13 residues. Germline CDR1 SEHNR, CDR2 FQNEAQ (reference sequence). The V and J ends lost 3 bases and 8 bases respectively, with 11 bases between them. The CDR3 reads CASSLGVQEPQHF. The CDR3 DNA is TGTGCCAGCAGCTTGGGAGTTCAGGAGCCCCAGCATTTT. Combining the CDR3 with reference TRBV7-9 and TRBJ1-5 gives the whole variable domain DTGVSQNPRHKITKRGQNVTFRCDPISEHNRLYWYRQTLGQGPEFLTYFQNEAQLEKSRLLSDRFSAERPKGSFSTLEIQRTEQGDSAMYLCASSLGVQEPQHFGDGTRLSIL.